Each of the 5 T cell receptor beta chains below was sequenced from the same sample in a study of CD8 T cells in ankylosing spondylitis. These receptors have no identified antigens. General study points: About eight highly homologous variants made up a TCR beta motif that seemed to typify ankylosing spondylitis blood.

Via MiXCR, TCRdb re-called the 5' RACE reads, giving one row per CDR3 protein. The repertoire holds some 840,000 distinct CDR3 sequences, with 10% to 15% as singletons. The sample comprised blood, either unsorted or a sorted T cell fraction (not recorded which). These receptors were taken from a male donor with ankylosing spondylitis.

V and J are TRBV4-1 and TRBJ1-4; D call uncertain. This CDR3 comprises 13 residues. Germline V CDR1 and CDR2: MGHRA, YSYEKL. Trimming took off 8 bases at V and 5 bases at J, with 12 bases between the two ends. The CDR3 nucleotides are TGCGCCAGCGGCCGGTTGGGGAATGAAAAACTGTTTTTT. This encodes CASGRLGNEKLFF.

The chain recombines TRBV6-1 with TRBJ2-6; tentatively, D is TRBD2 (6 bases). Trimming took 4 bases from V and 0 from J, leaving 13 bases between them. The CDR3 has 17 residues. Looked up from germline, CDR1 is MNHNS and CDR2 is SASEGT. The CDR3 nucleotides read TGTGCCAGCAGTGTGGAGGGGATTATCTCTGGGGCCAACGTCCTGACTTTC. Residues: CASSVEGIISGANVLTF.

The chain joins TRBV7-2 to TRBJ1-1, with 8 bases lining up with TRBD1. The CDR3 spans 16 residues. Germline trimming cut 1 base from V and 0 bases from J; bases unmatched to any gene: 4. The germline CDR1 and CDR2 sequences are SGHTA and FQGNSA. As DNA, the CDR3 is TGTGCCAGCAGCTTAGGACGGGGACAGGTGAACACTGAAGCTTTCTTT. It translates to CASSLGRGQVNTEAFF.

This clonotype has just a few counts. The genes are TRBV20-1 and TRBJ1-6; TRBD1 aligns across 8 bases. The V gene's germline CDR1 is DFQATT and CDR2 SNEGSKA (reference sequence). The CDR3 is 13 amino acids. V trimming: 6 bases; J trimming: 9 bases; junction bases outside the gene matches: 7. CDR3 sequence reads: CSAADRATSPLHF. The CDR3 DNA follows: TGCAGTGCCGCGGACAGGGCCACTTCACCCCTCCACTTT.

This clonotype was recorded at least ten times. The chain recombines TRBV4-3 with TRBJ1-1; 9 bases align to TRBD1. The V and J ends lost 1 base and 0 bases, in that order; junction bases with no gene match: 0. The CDR3 has 15 amino acids. Germline V gene data show CDR1 as LGHNA and CDR2 as YSLEER. The CDR3 nucleotides read TGCGCCAGCAGCCAAGGACAGGGGGTGAACACTGAAGCTTTCTTT. Translation: CASSQGQGVNTEAFF.